This TCR beta chain was retrieved from a study of blood T cell repertoires in COVID-19. Study background: Acute and convalescent COVID-19 samples came from the United States, Italy and Spain. Sources were T cells, B-cell-depleted T cells, or PBMCs; the material itself was cDNA or gDNA.

The V and J ends lost 0 bases and 3 bases, in that order; junction bases with no gene match: 3. The CDR3 has 15 residues. Germline V gives CDR1 SGHRS, CDR2 YFSETQ. In the authors' workflow: The assay estimated nucleated cells by amplifying reference gene primers. Data came from immunoSEQ multiplex PCR; TCRdb stores just in-frame clones and leaves some out. V, J and clone size were drawn from that table, and D and trimming were deduced from the DNA. This table holds about 180,000 clones, roughly 84% found once. V usage is TRBV5-1 and J usage is TRBJ2-7; 10 positions agree with TRBD1. Sequencing input: peripheral blood. The receptor's source is a woman aged 55-69 years with acute or convalescent COVID-19. CDR3 DNA sequence: TGCGCCAGCAGCTTGGCGGGACAGGGGATCTACGAGCAGTACTTC. Its protein is CASSLAGQGIYEQYF.